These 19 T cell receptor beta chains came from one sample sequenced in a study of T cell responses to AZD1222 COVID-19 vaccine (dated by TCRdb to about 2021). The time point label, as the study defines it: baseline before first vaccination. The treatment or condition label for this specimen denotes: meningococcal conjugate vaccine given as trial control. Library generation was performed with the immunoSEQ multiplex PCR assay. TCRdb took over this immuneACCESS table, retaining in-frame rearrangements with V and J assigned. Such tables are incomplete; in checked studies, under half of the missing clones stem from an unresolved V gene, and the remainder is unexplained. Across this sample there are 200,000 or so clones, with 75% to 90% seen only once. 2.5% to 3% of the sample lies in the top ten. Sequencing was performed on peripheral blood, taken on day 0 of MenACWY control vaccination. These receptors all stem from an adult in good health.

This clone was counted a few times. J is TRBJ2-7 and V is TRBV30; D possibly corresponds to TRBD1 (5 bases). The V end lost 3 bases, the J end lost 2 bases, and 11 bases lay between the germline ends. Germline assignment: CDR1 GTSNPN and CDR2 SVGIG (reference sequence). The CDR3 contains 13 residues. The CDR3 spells CAWSQGKAYEQYF. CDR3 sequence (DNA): TGTGCCTGGAGCCAGGGAAAAGCCTACGAGCAGTACTTC.

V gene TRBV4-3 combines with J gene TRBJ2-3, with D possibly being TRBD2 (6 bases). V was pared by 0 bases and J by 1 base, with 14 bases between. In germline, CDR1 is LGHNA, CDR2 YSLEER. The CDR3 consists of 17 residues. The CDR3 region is CASSQDVADIRTDTQYF. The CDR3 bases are TGCGCCAGCAGCCAAGATGTAGCGGACATACGCACAGATACGCAGTATTTT.

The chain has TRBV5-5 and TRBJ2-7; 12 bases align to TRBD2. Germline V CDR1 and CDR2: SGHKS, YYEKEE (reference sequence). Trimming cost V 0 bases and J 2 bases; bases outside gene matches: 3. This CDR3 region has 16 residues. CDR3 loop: CASSLGLAGGPYEQYF. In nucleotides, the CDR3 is TGTGCCAGCAGCTTGGGGCTAGCGGGAGGGCCCTACGAGCAGTACTTC.

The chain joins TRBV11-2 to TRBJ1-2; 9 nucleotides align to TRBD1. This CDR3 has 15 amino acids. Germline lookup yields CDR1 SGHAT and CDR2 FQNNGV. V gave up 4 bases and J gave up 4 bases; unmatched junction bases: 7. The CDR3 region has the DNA TGTGCCAGCAGCTCCGTCTTACAGGGGGCCTATGGCTACACCTTC. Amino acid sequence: CASSSVLQGAYGYTF.

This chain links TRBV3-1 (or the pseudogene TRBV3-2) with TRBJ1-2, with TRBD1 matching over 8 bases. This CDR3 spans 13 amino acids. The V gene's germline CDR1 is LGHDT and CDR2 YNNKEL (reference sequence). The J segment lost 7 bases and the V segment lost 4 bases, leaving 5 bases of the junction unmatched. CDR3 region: CASSPARGLGYTF. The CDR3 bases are TGTGCCAGCAGCCCCGCCAGGGGGCTTGGCTACACCTTC.

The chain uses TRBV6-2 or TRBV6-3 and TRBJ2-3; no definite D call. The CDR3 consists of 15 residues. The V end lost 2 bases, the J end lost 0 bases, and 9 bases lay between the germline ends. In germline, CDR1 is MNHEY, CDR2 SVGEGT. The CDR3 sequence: CASSYSLTSTDTQYF. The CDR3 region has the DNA TGTGCCAGCAGTTACAGTTTAACTAGCACAGATACGCAGTATTTT.

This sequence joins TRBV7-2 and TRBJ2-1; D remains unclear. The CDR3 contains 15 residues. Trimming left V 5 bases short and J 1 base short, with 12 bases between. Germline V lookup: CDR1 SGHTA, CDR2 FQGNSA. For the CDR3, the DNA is TGTGCCAGCAGCCAGAGTTCGCGGTCCTACAATGAGCAGTTCTTC. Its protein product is CASSQSSRSYNEQFF. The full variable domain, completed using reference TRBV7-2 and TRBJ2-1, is GAGVSQSPSNKVTEKGKDVELRCDPISGHTALYWYRQSLGQGLEFLIYFQGNSAPDKSGLPSDRFSAERTGGSVSTLTIQRTQQEDSAVYLCASSQSSRSYNEQFFGPGTRLTVL.

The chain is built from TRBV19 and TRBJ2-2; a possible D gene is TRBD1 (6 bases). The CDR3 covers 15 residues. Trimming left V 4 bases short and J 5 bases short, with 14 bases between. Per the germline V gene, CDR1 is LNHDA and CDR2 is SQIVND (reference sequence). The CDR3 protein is CASSRTGTLTGELFF. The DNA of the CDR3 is TGTGCCAGTAGTAGGACCGGGACACTAACCGGGGAGCTGTTTTTT.

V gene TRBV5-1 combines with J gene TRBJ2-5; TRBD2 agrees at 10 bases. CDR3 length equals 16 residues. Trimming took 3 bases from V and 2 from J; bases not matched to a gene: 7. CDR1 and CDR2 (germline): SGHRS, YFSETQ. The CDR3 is CASSSGLADSQETQYF. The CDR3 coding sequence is TGCGCCAGCAGCTCCGGACTAGCGGATAGTCAAGAGACCCAGTACTTC.

The CDR3 loop reads CANDGQPLSGNTIYF. Here the CDR3 DNA reads TGCGCTAACGACGGACAGCCCCTCTCTGGAAACACCATATATTTT. This chain joins TRBV10-1 and TRBJ1-3; TRBD1 is a possible D gene (6 bases). Per germline, CDR1 WNHNN and CDR2 SYGVQD (reference sequence). This CDR3 has 15 amino acids.

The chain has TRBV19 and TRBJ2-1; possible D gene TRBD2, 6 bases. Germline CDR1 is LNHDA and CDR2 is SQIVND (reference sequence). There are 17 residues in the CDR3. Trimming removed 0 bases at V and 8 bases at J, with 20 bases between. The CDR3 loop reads CASSIEASALGYDEQFF. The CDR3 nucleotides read TGTGCCAGTAGTATAGAAGCTAGCGCGCTGGGATACGATGAGCAGTTCTTC. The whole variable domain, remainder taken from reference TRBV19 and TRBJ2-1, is DGGITQSPKYLFRKEGQNVTLSCEQNLNHDAMYWYRQDPGQGLRLIYYSQIVNDFQKGDIAEGYSVSREKKESFPLTVTSAQKNPTAFYLCASSIEASALGYDEQFFGPGTRLTVL.

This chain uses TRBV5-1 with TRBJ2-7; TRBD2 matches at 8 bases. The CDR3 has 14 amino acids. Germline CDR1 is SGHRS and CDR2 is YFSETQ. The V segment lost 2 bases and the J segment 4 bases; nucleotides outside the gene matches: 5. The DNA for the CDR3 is TGCGCCAGCAGCTTTGCTAGCGGGTTTTACGAGCAGTACTTC. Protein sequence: CASSFASGFYEQYF.

The CDR3 is CASSQLTSWGTEAFF. The CDR3 region has the DNA TGTGCCAGCAGCCAGTTGACTAGCTGGGGCACTGAAGCTTTCTTT. The V and J genes are TRBV3-1 (or the pseudogene TRBV3-2) and TRBJ1-1; D call uncertain. The germline gives CDR1 LGHDT, CDR2 YNNKEL (reference sequence). The CDR3 spans 15 residues. V was shortened by 3 bases and J by 4 bases, with 15 bases between the two germline ends.

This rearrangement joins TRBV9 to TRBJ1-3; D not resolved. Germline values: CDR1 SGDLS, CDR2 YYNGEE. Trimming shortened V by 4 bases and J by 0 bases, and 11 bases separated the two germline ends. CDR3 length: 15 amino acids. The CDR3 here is CASSSQALSGNTIYF. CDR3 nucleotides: TGTGCCAGCAGCTCCCAGGCCCTCTCTGGAAACACCATATATTTT.

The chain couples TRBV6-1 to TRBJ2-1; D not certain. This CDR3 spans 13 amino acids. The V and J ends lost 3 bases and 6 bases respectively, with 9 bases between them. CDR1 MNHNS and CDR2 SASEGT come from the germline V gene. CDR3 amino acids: CASSESELNEQFF. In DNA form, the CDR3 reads TGTGCCAGCAGTGAGTCGGAGCTCAATGAGCAGTTCTTC.

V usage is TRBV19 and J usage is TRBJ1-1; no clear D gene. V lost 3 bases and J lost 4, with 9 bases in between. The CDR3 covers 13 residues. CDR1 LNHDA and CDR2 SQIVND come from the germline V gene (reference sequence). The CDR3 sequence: CASSIGISTEAFF. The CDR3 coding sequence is TGTGCCAGTAGTATTGGGATTAGCACTGAAGCTTTCTTT.

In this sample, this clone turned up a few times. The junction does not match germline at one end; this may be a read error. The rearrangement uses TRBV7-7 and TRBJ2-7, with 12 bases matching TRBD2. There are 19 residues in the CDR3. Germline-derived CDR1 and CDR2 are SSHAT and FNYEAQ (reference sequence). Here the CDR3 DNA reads TGTGCTAGCAGCTTAGGGGGGCTAGCGGGAGGGCCAAGGGTCCACGAGCAGTACTTC. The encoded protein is CASSLGGLAGGPRVHEQYF.

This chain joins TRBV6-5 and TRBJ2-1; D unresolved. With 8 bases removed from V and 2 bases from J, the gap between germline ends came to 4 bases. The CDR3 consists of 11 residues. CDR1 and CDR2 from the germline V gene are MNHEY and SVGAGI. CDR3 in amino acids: CASGAYNEQFF. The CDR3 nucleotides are TGTGCCAGCGGGGCCTACAATGAGCAGTTCTTC.

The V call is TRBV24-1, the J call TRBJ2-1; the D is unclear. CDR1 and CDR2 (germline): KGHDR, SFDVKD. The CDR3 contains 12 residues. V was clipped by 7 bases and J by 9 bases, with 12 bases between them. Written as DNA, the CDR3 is TGTGCCACCAGAGCCCCAGTGGGTGAGCAGTTCTTC. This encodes CATRAPVGEQFF.